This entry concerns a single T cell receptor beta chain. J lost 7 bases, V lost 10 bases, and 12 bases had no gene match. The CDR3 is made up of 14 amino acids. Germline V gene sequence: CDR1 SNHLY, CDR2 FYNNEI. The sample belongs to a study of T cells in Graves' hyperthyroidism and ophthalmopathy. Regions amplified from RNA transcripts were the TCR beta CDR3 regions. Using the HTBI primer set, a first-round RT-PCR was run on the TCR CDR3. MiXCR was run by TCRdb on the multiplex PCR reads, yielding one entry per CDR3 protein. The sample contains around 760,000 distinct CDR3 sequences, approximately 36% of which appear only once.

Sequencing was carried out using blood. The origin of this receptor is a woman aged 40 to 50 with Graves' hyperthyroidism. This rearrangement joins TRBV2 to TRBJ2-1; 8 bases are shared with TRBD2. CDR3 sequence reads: CANFPAGARNEQFF. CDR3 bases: TGTGCCAACTTCCCAGCGGGGGCAAGGAATGAGCAGTTCTTC.